This T cell receptor (beta chain) comes out of a study of technical replicates of blood from several donors. Assay used: immunoSEQ multiplex PCR; TCRdb lists only in-frame clones, some missing. The sample lists 90,000 or so clones, just under 95% occurring once. This CDR3 region has 15 residues. CDR1 is SGHAT and CDR2 is FQNNGV in the germline V gene. V shed 4 bases, J shed 5 bases, and the junction held 7 bases outside the gene matches. The sequence was obtained from a human donor in good health. This sequence joins TRBV11-2 and TRBJ2-1, with TRBD1 identical over 8 bases. The source material was T cells isolated from PBMCs. CDR3 nucleotide sequence: TGTGCCAGCAGCTGGAGAGGACAGGGAAACAATGAGCAGTTCTTC. Translating gives CASSWRGQGNNEQFF.